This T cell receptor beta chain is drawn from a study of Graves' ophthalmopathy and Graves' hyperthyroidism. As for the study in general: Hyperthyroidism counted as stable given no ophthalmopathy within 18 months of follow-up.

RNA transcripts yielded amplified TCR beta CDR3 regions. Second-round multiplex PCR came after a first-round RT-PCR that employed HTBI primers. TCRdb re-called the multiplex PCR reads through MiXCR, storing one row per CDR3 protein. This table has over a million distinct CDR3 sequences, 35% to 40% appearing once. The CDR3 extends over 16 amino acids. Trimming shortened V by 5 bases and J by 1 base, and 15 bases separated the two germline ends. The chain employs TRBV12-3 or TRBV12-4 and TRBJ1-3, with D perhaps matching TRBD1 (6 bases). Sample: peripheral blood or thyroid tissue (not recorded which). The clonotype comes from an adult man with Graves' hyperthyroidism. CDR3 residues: CASSSGGAGSGNTIYF. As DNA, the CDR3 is TGTGCCAGCAGTAGTGGGGGGGCAGGGTCTGGAAACACCATATATTTT.